This is a list of T cell receptor beta chains from one sample in a study of regulatory T cells in long-lasting Graves disease. TCRdb re-derived calls from the multiplex PCR reads in MiXCR, one entry per CDR3 protein. Of approximately 470,000 distinct CDR3 sequences listed, around 16% are singletons. Separately, the same data were catalogued under a study of T cells in Graves' hyperthyroidism and ophthalmopathy.

The sample in question was peripheral blood mononuclear cells (PBMCs), obtained at new diagnosis, from a patient treated with antithyroid drugs. The receptors come from a man in his forties with Graves disease. Each CDR3 is given with its conserved first and last residue. Clone size is shown for a subset of rows, as once, few, many or a class of expanded clone.

CDR3aa: CASSGGGLAGERTGELFF; v_gene: TRBV5-5; j_gene: TRBJ2-2; abundance: NA
CDR3aa: CASSISGSVQETQYF; v_gene: TRBV19; j_gene: TRBJ2-5; abundance: few
CDR3aa: CASSIGTSGRTDTQYF; v_gene: TRBV27; j_gene: TRBJ2-3; abundance: many
CDR3aa: CASSPYLKSTDTQYF; v_gene: TRBV3-1; j_gene: TRBJ2-3; abundance: many
CDR3aa: CSASPLTGSTDTQYF; v_gene: TRBV20-1; j_gene: TRBJ2-3; abundance: few
CDR3aa: CAISEGYITYEQYF; v_gene: TRBV10-3; j_gene: TRBJ2-7; abundance: NA
CDR3aa: CASIPGLAGNEQFF; v_gene: TRBV28; j_gene: TRBJ2-1; abundance: NA
CDR3aa: CASSYPTGGLGYTF; v_gene: TRBV28; j_gene: TRBJ1-2; abundance: NA
CDR3aa: CASSQEASTNEKLFF; v_gene: TRBV3-1; j_gene: TRBJ1-4; abundance: many
CDR3aa: CSVDTGVTYEQYF; v_gene: TRBV29-1; j_gene: TRBJ2-7; abundance: NA
CDR3aa: CASKSVGEAFF; v_gene: TRBV11-2; j_gene: TRBJ1-1; abundance: many
CDR3aa: CASSESGGFQPQHF; v_gene: TRBV6-1; j_gene: TRBJ1-5; abundance: few
CDR3aa: CAWSVSGSYEQYF; v_gene: TRBV30; j_gene: TRBJ2-7; abundance: many
CDR3aa: CASRRDSNTGELFF; v_gene: TRBV9; j_gene: TRBJ2-2; abundance: NA
CDR3aa: CASSLWDSLNEQYF; v_gene: TRBV5-1; j_gene: TRBJ2-7; abundance: many
CDR3aa: CSASPGPGGETQYF; v_gene: TRBV20-1; j_gene: TRBJ2-5; abundance: few
CDR3aa: CASSPRIPSYEQYF; v_gene: TRBV7-9; j_gene: TRBJ2-7; abundance: many
CDR3aa: CASINGPINGEQYF; v_gene: TRBV28; j_gene: TRBJ2-7; abundance: many